The 26 T cell receptor beta chains reported below all come from one sample, sequenced in a study of tissue T cells after allogeneic stem cell transplantation. Sequencing used immunoSEQ multiplex PCR; TCRdb keeps in-frame clones, though not all of them. Among about 6,900 clones listed, more than 60% were seen once. The starting material was skin, obtained at autopsy. These receptors all stem from a male patient over 55 with steroid-refractory graft-versus-host disease after an allogeneic stem cell transplant. Some T cells may arise from the graft donor.

J is TRBJ1-2 and V is TRBV4-1; 8 bases match TRBD1. After removal of 5 bases from V and 2 bases from J, the junction contained 7 bases not matched to a gene. The CDR3 loop spans 15 amino acids. From germline, CDR1 is MGHRA and CDR2 YSYEKL. The CDR3: CASSERDRRNYGYTF. CDR3 nucleotide sequence: TGCGCCAGCAGCGAGAGGGACAGGCGAAACTATGGCTACACCTTC.

This chain connects TRBV3-1 (or the pseudogene TRBV3-2) to TRBJ2-1; no reliable D call. Germline CDR1 reads LGHDT; CDR2 reads YNNKEL (reference sequence). The CDR3 consists of 17 residues. The V end lost 2 bases, the J end lost 0 bases, and 14 bases lay between the germline ends. CDR3 sequence (DNA): TGTGCCAGCAGCCAACCTGCGACGGTTAACTCCTACAATGAGCAGTTCTTC. Translated: CASSQPATVNSYNEQFF.

The chain joins TRBV3-1 (or the pseudogene TRBV3-2) to TRBJ2-3; no clear D. The CDR3 length is 15 residues. Per the germline V gene, CDR1 is LGHDT and CDR2 is YNNKEL (reference sequence). Trimming pared 5 bases from V and 5 bases from J, leaving 17 bases between. CDR3 DNA sequence: TGTGCCAGCAGCGTGCTCAATCCCATGCAAGATACGCAGTATTTT. This translates into CASSVLNPMQDTQYF.

The V and J genes are TRBV3-1 (or the pseudogene TRBV3-2) and TRBJ1-3, with TRBD1 matching 8 bases. The CDR3 totals 17 residues. V gave up 0 bases and J gave up 7 bases; unmatched junction bases: 11. Looked up from germline, CDR1 is LGHDT and CDR2 is YNNKEL (reference sequence). The CDR3 spells CASSQDPGGTGGNTIYF. CDR3 nucleotides: TGTGCCAGCAGCCAAGATCCGGGTGGGACAGGCGGCAACACCATATATTTT.

The rearrangement links TRBV19 to TRBJ2-7, with D maybe TRBD1 (5 bases). The CDR3 loop spans 14 amino acids. Germline CDR1 LNHDA, CDR2 SQIVND (reference sequence). The V end was cut by 3 bases, the J end by 2 bases, with 11 bases between. The CDR3 sequence is CASSIKGAPYEQYF. In DNA form, the CDR3 reads TGTGCCAGTAGTATCAAAGGGGCGCCCTACGAGCAGTACTTC.

The chain couples TRBV14 to TRBJ2-7; 8 bases align to TRBD1. Germline V gene data show CDR1 as SGHDN and CDR2 as FVKESK. This CDR3 is built from 13 residues. Trimming removed 4 bases from V and 2 bases from J; junction bases left unmatched: 1. In nucleotides, the CDR3 is TGTGCCAGCAGCCCGACAGGGGCCTACGAGCAGTACTTC. Its translation is CASSPTGAYEQYF.

The chain joins TRBV28 to TRBJ1-2; a weak D match, TRBD1 (5 bases). The V gene lost 3 bases and the J gene lost 8 bases, with 10 bases spanning the gap. CDR1 is MDHEN and CDR2 is SYDVKM in the germline V gene. The CDR3 sequence is 12 residues long. CDR3 sequence reads: CASSLKRGGYTF. The CDR3 region has the DNA TGTGCCAGCAGTTTGAAGCGGGGGGGCTACACCTTC.

This clone was counted a few times. This chain links TRBV5-5 with TRBJ1-3; D is perhaps TRBD1 (5 bases). The CDR3 sequence is 15 residues long. Trimming took 5 bases from V and 2 from J, leaving 14 bases between them. The germline CDR1 and CDR2 sequences are SGHKS and YYEKEE (reference sequence). The CDR3 loop reads CASRIGAGTGNTIYF. CDR3 coding DNA: TGTGCCAGCAGGATTGGGGCAGGGACTGGAAACACCATATATTTT.

The rearrangement links TRBV12-2 to TRBJ1-4; TRBD1 is the table's D call and was not checked against the DNA. TRBV12-2 is shown as a pseudogene. This CDR3 contains 17 residues. The chain's CDR3 is CASRLSTGGESNEKLFF. DNA for the CDR3: TGTGCAAGTCGCTTATCGACAGGGGGGGAGTCTAATGAAAAACTGTTTTTT.

The chain uses TRBV25-1 and TRBJ2-1; D unresolved. The CDR3 covers 13 residues. V lost 5 bases and J lost 6, with 11 bases in between. Germline values: CDR1 MGHDK, CDR2 SYGVNS. CDR3 sequence reads: CASSYGRGNEQFF. DNA of the CDR3: TGTGCCAGCAGTTATGGCAGAGGCAATGAGCAGTTCTTC.

This clone was counted between two and nine times. The V and J genes are TRBV2 and TRBJ2-1; D gene unclear. The CDR3 loop spans 12 amino acids. Looked up from germline, CDR1 is SNHLY and CDR2 is FYNNEI. The V and J ends lost 8 bases and 1 base respectively, with 6 bases between them. The CDR3 protein is CASFSSYNEQFF. CDR3 nucleotides: TGTGCCAGCTTTTCTTCCTACAATGAGCAGTTCTTC.

The chain couples TRBV7-9 to TRBJ2-1; 9 positions match TRBD2. Germline CDR1 and CDR2: SEHNR and FQNEAQ (reference sequence). This CDR3 is built from 16 residues. Trimming at V came to 4 bases and at J to 4 bases, leaving 8 bases not matched to a gene. In DNA, the CDR3 is TGTGCCAGCAGCTCGGGGCTTAGCGGGGGATACAATGAGCAGTTCTTC. This sequence encodes CASSSGLSGGYNEQFF.

This chain connects TRBV28 to TRBJ2-7, with TRBD1 as a possible D gene (6 bases). Trimming shortened V by 3 bases and J by 0 bases, and 21 bases separated the two germline ends. The CDR3 totals 18 residues. Per the germline V gene, CDR1 is MDHEN and CDR2 is SYDVKM. The CDR3 coding sequence is TGTGCCAGCAGTTTTGTCGTTTCAGGGGCTATGAGCTCCTACGAGCAGTACTTC. Translating gives CASSFVVSGAMSSYEQYF.

CDR3 region: CASSLGWGYTF. The CDR3 DNA follows: TGTGCCAGCAGCTTGGGTTGGGGCTACACCTTC. J is TRBJ1-2 and V is TRBV5-6; D remains ambiguous. Germline V gene sequence: CDR1 SGHDT, CDR2 YYEEEE. V was trimmed by 0 bases and J by 8 bases, leaving 5 bases between them. CDR3 length: 11 residues.

The chain is built from TRBV2 and TRBJ2-7; D uncertain. Trimming stripped 11 bases from V and 7 bases from J, with 15 bases between. Germline CDR1 reads SNHLY; CDR2 reads FYNNEI. CDR3 length: 11 residues. The CDR3 region is CAVGWGGEQYF. As DNA, the CDR3 is TGTGCCGTTGGTTGGGGTGGGGAGCAGTACTTC.

The chain combines TRBV6-5 with TRBJ1-5, with D perhaps TRBD1 (5 bases). Germline CDR1 is MNHEY and CDR2 is SVGAGI. The CDR3 has 16 residues. V was pared by 4 bases and J by 0 bases, with 13 bases between. For the CDR3, the DNA is TGTGCCAGCAGTTGGGGGGACCTTTATAGCAATCAGCCCCAGCATTTT. Translated: CASSWGDLYSNQPQHF.

V is TRBV19 and J is TRBJ1-3; D call uncertain. V lost 3 bases, J lost 1 base, and 7 bases lay in between. Germline assignment: CDR1 LNHDA and CDR2 SQIVND (reference sequence). The CDR3 has 14 amino acids. CDR3: CASSMSGSGNTIYF. The CDR3 bases are TGTGCCAGTAGTATGTCTGGGTCTGGAAACACCATATATTTT.

The chain combines TRBV5-1 with TRBJ1-6; weak D call: TRBD1 (6 bases). Per the germline V gene, CDR1 is SGHRS and CDR2 is YFSETQ. Trimming took 0 bases from V and 8 from J, leaving 12 bases between them. This CDR3 contains 15 residues. The CDR3: CASSLAGGLYSPLHF. CDR3 nucleotides: TGCGCCAGCAGCTTGGCCGGGGGGCTATATTCACCCCTCCACTTT.

DNA for the CDR3: TGTGCCAGCAGCCAAGAAGTAGGGGCGAACACCGGGGAGCTGTTTTTT. Translating it yields CASSQEVGANTGELFF. This rearrangement joins TRBV4-2 to TRBJ2-2, with TRBD1 as a possible D gene (5 bases). Trimming stripped 0 bases from V and 0 bases from J, with 8 bases between. CDR3 length: 16 residues. Germline CDR1 and CDR2: LGHNA and YNFKEQ.

CDR3 nucleotide sequence: TGCGCCAGCAGCGACTCCAGGGGAATCTCCTACGAGCAGTACTTC. This sequence encodes CASSDSRGISYEQYF. The rearrangement links TRBV4-3 to TRBJ2-7; D might be TRBD1 (6 bases). Germline V gene lookup returns CDR1 LGHNA and CDR2 YSLEER. The ends were cut back, 5 bases at V and 0 bases at J, with 14 bases in the middle. The CDR3 extends over 15 amino acids.

The rearrangement uses TRBV7-3 and TRBJ2-7, with 10 bases aligning to TRBD1. The CDR3 covers 15 residues. CDR1 and CDR2 (germline): SGHTA, FQGTGA. The V segment lost 5 bases and the J segment 6 bases; nucleotides outside the gene matches: 10. CDR3 residues: CASSLFHGQGGEQYF. CDR3 nucleotides: TGTGCCAGCAGCCTCTTTCACGGACAGGGGGGCGAGCAGTACTTC.

The V gene is TRBV3-1 (or the pseudogene TRBV3-2), the J gene TRBJ1-5; D is unresolved. The last part of the DNA fits TRBJ2-3 better; the J call may be wrong. CDR3 size: 14 residues. Germline V CDR1 and CDR2: LGHDT, YNNKEL (reference sequence). The CDR3 nucleotides read TGTGCCAGCAGCCAAGTTCCGGCCTCAATAACCCAGTATTTT. Its translation: CASSQVPASITQYF.

The chain combines TRBV29-1 with TRBJ2-1, with D tentatively TRBD1 (5 bases). V lost 5 bases and J 4 bases, leaving 12 bases between the germline ends. The CDR3 spans 13 residues. CDR1 is SQVTM and CDR2 is ANQGSEA in the germline V gene. CDR3 sequence (DNA): TGCAGCGTTCAGTCAGGGTCGTACAATGAGCAGTTCTTC. Protein: CSVQSGSYNEQFF.

There are a few counts of this clone. This chain links TRBV7-9 with TRBJ1-4; D is ambiguous. Trimming stripped 1 base from V and 0 bases from J, with 6 bases between. CDR1 and CDR2 (germline): SEHNR, FQNEAQ (reference sequence). The CDR3 is 15 residues long. As DNA, the CDR3 is TGTGCCAGCAGCTTAGACAGCCCAACTAATGAAAAACTGTTTTTT. Its protein product is CASSLDSPTNEKLFF.

J is TRBJ1-1 and V is TRBV7-9; D is uncertain. Germline CDR1 SEHNR, CDR2 FQNEAQ (reference sequence). There are 12 residues in the CDR3. V lost 6 bases and J 0 bases, leaving 5 bases between the germline ends. The CDR3 DNA reads as TGTGCCAGCAGTTTGATGAACACTGAAGCTTTCTTT. As protein: CASSLMNTEAFF.

This clone has just a few counts. V and J are TRBV29-1 and TRBJ2-7; D ambiguous. In germline, CDR1 is SQVTM, CDR2 ANQGSEA. Trimming cost V 4 bases and J 4 bases, with 8 bases left between them. The CDR3 covers 11 residues. The CDR3 DNA sequence: TGCAGCGTTGGGGGTTGGTACGAGCAGTACTTC. It specifies CSVGGWYEQYF.